This T cell receptor (beta chain) was captured in a study of blood T cell repertoires in COVID-19 (dated by TCRdb to 2019 to 2021). Concerning the study at large: The collaborator samples originated in the United States, Italy and Spain and spanned the acute and convalescent phases of COVID-19. The material from the prospective study consisted of cDNA or gDNA derived from T cells, B-cell-depleted T cells, or PBMCs. Deeply sampled blood TCRbeta repertoires from subjects exposed to, actively infected with, or recovered from COVID-19 were included in the dataset. A freely available public database, intended as a resource for researchers studying the immune response to SARS-CoV-2, is where the repertoires were released. Samples were obtained from the ongoing ImmuneRACE study (first 160 participants) and from 950 to 1,500 subjects provided by 6 global collaborators. Sample metadata almost always included a de-identified subject ID, COVID-19 status, age in years and sex. Where available, HLA class I and class II types were taken from metadata supplied by the sample provider and were not determined by assay-based typing.

The full study reports these points: The quantity of clinical and demographic metadata differed by source and by participant and was supplied without curation.

Collaborating institutions collected whole blood in K2EDTA tubes following their own protocols. Collaborator samples were shipped for TCRbeta analysis as frozen whole blood, isolated PBMCs, or DNA extracted from either sample type. The immunoSEQ Assay, a bias-controlled multiplex PCR, was used to amplify TCRbeta CDR3 regions from genomic DNA. Per the source publication's procedure: Within the assay, amplification of reference gene primers was used to estimate how many nucleated cells each sample contained. To quantify the absolute abundance of each unique TCRbeta CDR3 rearrangement, sequence reads were collapsed and filtered. For each sample, productive Simpson clonality was calculated as the square root of Simpson's diversity index across productive rearrangements. TCRdb holds this immuneACCESS table with in-frame rearrangements only. Some clones are missing; in checked studies, unresolved V genes explain under half, and the rest has no known cause. V and J calls and clone size are those listed in that table; D and trimming were worked out from the DNA. Across this sample there are fewer than 300,000 clones, with around 89% seen only once. The ten most abundant clones make up 0.75% to 0.9% of the sample.

V gives up 4 bases and J gives up 6 bases, and the segment between their germline ends measures 18 bases. Inclusive of the bounding cysteine and phenylalanine, the CDR3 is 15 residues long. Here the CDR3 DNA is all that survives: 45 bases in frame from base 1. CDR1 and CDR2 (SEHNR, FQNEAQ) derive from the germline V gene (reference sequence). About this clone itself: Its cognate antigen has yet to be identified. Qualities for individual bases were not recorded, and no much larger clone is one base off.

The sample comprised peripheral blood. The TCR sequence derives from a man aged 25 to 45 with acute or convalescent COVID-19. The sequence links TRBV7-9 to TRBJ1-2; the D gene is perhaps TRBD1, on 6 matching bases. For the CDR3, the sequence is CASSSLDRQGNGYTF. The DNA is TGTGCCAGCAGCTCGTTAGACAGGCAAGGAAATGGCTACACCTTC.